The 31 T cell receptor beta chains reported below all come from one sample, sequenced in a study of T-cell memory formation after mild COVID-19. MiXCR was run by TCRdb on the 5' RACE reads, yielding one entry per CDR3 protein. This sample carries fewer than 450,000 distinct CDR3 sequences, roughly 20% of them seen once, and the ten largest clones take approximately 12%. Sequences were obtained from PBMCs or a T cell subset sorted from them (not recorded which). Receptors were obtained from an adult woman who had mild COVID-19 (a few samples of this study predate the infection). Cell type and time point are not known.

This clonotype was observed a handful of times. The chain employs TRBV12-3 or TRBV12-4 and TRBJ1-3; no reliable D call. Between the trimmed V and J ends, which lost 1 base and 4 bases, there was a span of 5 bases. The length of the CDR3 is 13 residues. The CDR3 here is CASSLGRGNTIYF. The CDR3 DNA reads as TGTGCCAGCAGTTTAGGACGGGGAAACACCATATATTTT.

The rearrangement links TRBV11-3 to TRBJ1-1; D not certain. Germline V CDR1 and CDR2: SGHNT, YENEEA. The V end lost 5 bases, the J end lost 5 bases, and 18 bases lay between the germline ends. The CDR3 spans 15 residues. CDR3 sequence (DNA): TGTGCCAGCAGCCCTCCCGACGGGCGGGAGACTGAAGCTTTCTTT. This translates into CASSPPDGRETEAFF.

This clonotype has more than one count but fewer than ten. Germline and junction disagree at one end, which may indicate a read error. This CDR3 reads CASRFGGSSNQPQHF. The CDR3 nucleotides read TGTGCCAGCCGTTTCGGAGGGTCTAGCAATCAGCCCCAGCATTTT. This chain joins TRBV12-3 or TRBV12-4 and TRBJ1-5; D not certain. This CDR3 spans 15 amino acids.

In this sample, this clonotype turned up many times. The chain is built from TRBV11-2 and TRBJ2-3; 7 positions match TRBD2. After removal of 5 bases from V and 5 bases from J, the junction contained 10 bases not matched to a gene. The CDR3 is 15 amino acids. CDR1 and CDR2 from the germline V gene are SGHAT and FQNNGV. CDR3 coding DNA: TGTGCCAGCAGCCCGCTAGCGGAATGGGGAGATACGCAGTATTTT. It encodes CASSPLAEWGDTQYF.

The V gene is TRBV14, the J gene TRBJ2-2; D remains ambiguous. The CDR3 is made up of 14 amino acids. V dropped 0 bases and J dropped 7 bases, with 9 bases sitting between them. The germline V gene has CDR1 SGHDN and CDR2 FVKESK. This CDR3 is CASSQDHSYGELFF. The CDR3 nucleotides read TGTGCCAGCAGCCAAGATCATAGCTACGGGGAGCTGTTTTTT. Full variable domain (remainder filled in from reference TRBV14 and TRBJ2-2): EAGVTQFPSHSVIEKGQTVTLRCDPISGHDNLYWYRRVMGKEIKFLLHFVKESKQDESGMPNNRFLAERTGGTYSTLKVQPAELEDSGVYFCASSQDHSYGELFFGEGSRLTVL.

This rearrangement joins TRBV20-1 to TRBJ2-5, with TRBD2 identical over 8 bases. The V gene's germline CDR1 is DFQATT and CDR2 SNEGSKA (reference sequence). The CDR3 totals 16 residues. The J segment lost 5 bases and the V segment lost 0 bases, leaving 11 bases of the junction unmatched. This chain's CDR3 is CSARDRVGTRGETQYF. The CDR3 DNA is TGCAGTGCTAGAGATCGTGTTGGGACTAGAGGGGAGACCCAGTACTTC.

This clonotype has more than one count but fewer than ten. The rearrangement uses TRBV12-3 or TRBV12-4 and TRBJ2-1, with 11 bases that match TRBD2. The junction had 8 bases not matched to a gene; V was cut back by 4 bases and J by 6 bases. This CDR3 region has 16 residues. DNA of the CDR3: TGTGCCAGCAGTTGGGTATTAGCGGGAGGGCCCAATGAGCAGTTCTTC. It is translated as CASSWVLAGGPNEQFF.

The rearrangement uses TRBV6-1 and TRBJ1-2, with TRBD1 matching 8 bases. Germline V gives CDR1 MNHNS, CDR2 SASEGT. There are 14 residues in the CDR3. The V segment lost 6 bases and the J segment 8 bases; nucleotides outside the gene matches: 11. The CDR3 is CASRGQGVRRGYTF. In DNA form, the CDR3 reads TGTGCCAGCAGAGGACAGGGAGTAAGAAGAGGCTACACCTTC.

This clonotype came up a few times. The V and J genes are TRBV10-3 and TRBJ2-7; 11 positions match TRBD1. This CDR3 contains 15 residues. Per germline, CDR1 ENHRY and CDR2 SYGVKD. Trimming took 5 bases from V and 5 from J; bases not matched to a gene: 8. CDR3 coding DNA: TGTGCCATCAGTAATGGGACAGGGGGGGTCCACGAGCAGTACTTC. It codes for CAISNGTGGVHEQYF.

A few counts support this clonotype. The rearrangement joins TRBV27 to TRBJ2-7, with D uncertain. V lost 2 bases to trimming and J lost 0 bases, with 8 bases between them. In germline, CDR1 is MNHEY, CDR2 SMNVEV (reference sequence). This CDR3 has 14 amino acids. Here the CDR3 reads CASSLRGFSYEQYF. Here the CDR3 DNA reads TGTGCCAGCAGTTTACGTGGGTTCTCCTACGAGCAGTACTTC.

By sample fraction, this clonotype is medium-sized (0.01 to 0.1%). The chain links TRBV19 to TRBJ2-3; the D gene is possibly TRBD2 (5 bases). The CDR3 length is 16 residues. CDR1 LNHDA and CDR2 SQIVND come from the germline V gene (reference sequence). The ends were cut back, 9 bases at V and 2 bases at J, with 21 bases in the middle. For the CDR3, the DNA is TGTGCCAGCAGTTCGTTGAGGGAGTACCCCACAGATACGCAGTATTTT. It translates to CASSSLREYPTDTQYF.

This clonotype has a handful of counts. The rearrangement joins TRBV5-1 to TRBJ1-5, with D possibly TRBD1 on 6 matching bases. The CDR3 consists of 16 residues. The V gene lost 0 bases and the J gene lost 1 base, with 11 bases spanning the gap. Per germline, CDR1 SGHRS and CDR2 YFSETQ. CDR3 DNA sequence: TGCGCCAGCAGCTTGGGGACAGCCACGAGCAATCAGCCCCAGCATTTT. As protein: CASSLGTATSNQPQHF.

This clonotype came up a few times. This sequence joins TRBV6-5 and TRBJ2-5; D is uncertain. Per germline, CDR1 MNHEY and CDR2 SVGAGI. Trimming removed 0 bases from V and 5 bases from J, with 10 bases in between. This CDR3 has 14 residues. This CDR3 is CASSYSSARETQYF. The CDR3 DNA follows: TGTGCCAGCAGTTACTCGTCGGCCCGGGAGACCCAGTACTTC.

CDR3 loop: CASSLGRERPYNEQFF. CDR3 coding DNA: TGCGCCAGCAGCTTGGGGCGGGAAAGGCCCTACAATGAGCAGTTCTTC. The rearrangement joins TRBV5-1 to TRBJ2-1; possibly TRBD2 for D (6 bases). Between the trimmed V and J ends, which lost 0 bases and 2 bases, there was a span of 12 bases. The CDR3 totals 16 residues. Per the germline V gene, CDR1 is SGHRS and CDR2 is YFSETQ.

The chain has TRBV11-2 and TRBJ2-7; 12 positions match TRBD2. Germline CDR1 reads SGHAT; CDR2 reads FQNNGV. V shed 4 bases and J 1 base; nucleotides not matched to a gene: 5. CDR3 size: 16 residues. CDR3 residues: CASSWTSGTNSYEQYF. CDR3 coding DNA: TGTGCCAGCAGCTGGACTAGCGGGACAAATTCCTACGAGCAGTACTTC.

The V and J genes are TRBV7-8 and TRBJ1-5; no firm D call. The CDR3 loop spans 15 amino acids. V lost 1 base and J 4 bases, leaving 11 bases between the germline ends. Germline V CDR1 and CDR2: SGHVS, FQNEAQ. The CDR3 is CASSLGSGINQPQHF. CDR3 nucleotide sequence: TGTGCCAGCAGCTTAGGCTCGGGGATAAATCAGCCCCAGCATTTT. Drawing the rest from reference TRBV7-8 and TRBJ1-5, the complete variable domain is GAGVSQSPRYKVAKRGQDVALRCDPISGHVSLFWYQQALGQGPEFLTYFQNEAQLDKSGLPSDRFFAERPEGSVSTLKIQRTQQEDSAVYLCASSLGSGINQPQHFGDGTRLSIL.

In this sample, this clonotype turned up once. The genes are TRBV29-1 and TRBJ1-1; D not resolved. This CDR3 has 12 residues. Germline V gene lookup returns CDR1 SQVTM and CDR2 ANQGSEA. Trimming shortened V by 6 bases and J by 2 bases, and 10 bases separated the two germline ends. The CDR3 loop reads CSVGRTNTEAFF. DNA for the CDR3: TGCAGCGTCGGACGCACTAACACTGAAGCTTTCTTT.

The V and J genes are TRBV24-1 and TRBJ2-5; the match to TRBD2 covers 8 bases. The germline gives CDR1 KGHDR, CDR2 SFDVKD. This CDR3 has 13 amino acids. Trimming cost V 7 bases and J 4 bases; bases outside gene matches: 4. CDR3: CATSRAGGETQYF. The CDR3 DNA is TGTGCCACCAGCCGGGCGGGAGGAGAGACCCAGTACTTC.

Only one count was recorded for this clonotype. This chain links TRBV6-5 with TRBJ2-2; 8 bases line up with TRBD1. V was pared by 2 bases and J by 7 bases, with 6 bases of the junction left unmatched. The CDR3 contains 15 residues. Germline V CDR1 and CDR2: MNHEY, SVGAGI. The CDR3 DNA follows: TGTGCCAGCAGTTACCAGGGGGCGGTTGGCGGGGAGCTGTTTTTT. Translation gives CASSYQGAVGGELFF.

This clonotype was recorded a few times. This chain uses TRBV11-2 with TRBJ2-5; D not resolved. V was clipped by 1 base and J by 1 base, with 13 bases between them. This CDR3 is built from 16 residues. Germline CDR1 reads SGHAT; CDR2 reads FQNNGV. CDR3 nucleotide sequence: TGTGCCAGCAGCTTAGGGTTGACGGCCATCCAAGAGACCCAGTACTTC. This encodes CASSLGLTAIQETQYF.

The chain has TRBV11-1 and TRBJ2-2; 12 bases agree with TRBD2. J gave up 6 bases and V 5 bases, and 4 bases lay outside the gene matches. Germline V gene data show CDR1 as SGHAT and CDR2 as FQDESV (reference sequence). The CDR3 has 15 residues. CDR3 nucleotide sequence: TGTGCCAGCAGCCGACTAGCGGGAGCTTCCGGGGAGCTGTTTTTT. This translates into CASSRLAGASGELFF.

A few counts support this clonotype. A read error may produce the germline difference seen at one junction end. The CDR3 spells CASRQWTGSTDTQYF. In DNA form, the CDR3 reads TGTGCCAGCCGCCAGTGGACAGGGAGCACAGATACGCAGTATTTT. The chain couples TRBV4-2 to TRBJ2-3, with TRBD1 matching 8 bases. Germline CDR1 and CDR2: LGHNA and YNFKEQ. The CDR3 totals 15 residues.

This clonotype appeared a few times. V is TRBV13 and J is TRBJ2-3; 7 bases are a match to TRBD2. CDR1 is PRHDT, CDR2 FYEKMQ, per germline (reference sequence). V lost 5 bases to trimming and J lost 2 bases; unmatched junction nucleotides: 7. The CDR3 contains 15 residues. The CDR3 DNA reads as TGTGCCAGCAGCCTAGCGGAACTCTTCACAGATACGCAGTATTTT. Amino acid sequence: CASSLAELFTDTQYF.

This clonotype was seen repeatedly, ten times or more. V is TRBV29-1 and J is TRBJ2-1; 7 bases are shared with TRBD1. This CDR3 comprises 14 residues. J lost 6 bases, V lost 1 base, and 6 bases had no gene match. Per germline, CDR1 SQVTM and CDR2 ANQGSEA. CDR3 nucleotide sequence: TGCAGCGTTGAAGCTGGGACAGTGGTCAATGAGCAGTTCTTC. This sequence encodes CSVEAGTVVNEQFF.

The rearrangement joins TRBV18 to TRBJ2-7, with 15 nucleotides matching TRBD2. This CDR3 is built from 17 residues. The V gene end was trimmed by 3 bases and the J gene end by 3 bases; junction bases not matched to a gene: 6. CDR1 KGHSH and CDR2 LQKENI come from the germline V gene. The CDR3 region has the DNA TGTGCCAGCTCACCTGGACTAGCGGGAGGGAGCGTCTACGAGCAGTACTTC. Protein product: CASSPGLAGGSVYEQYF.

This clonotype has a handful of counts. The J gene is TRBJ2-2, the V gene TRBV15; D assignment may be TRBD1 or TRBD2 (7 bases each). Trimming removed 11 bases from V and 2 bases from J, with 12 bases in between. There are 13 residues in the CDR3. In germline, CDR1 is LNHNV, CDR2 YYDKDF (reference sequence). CDR3 amino acids: CAGGDRNTGELFF. The CDR3 coding sequence is TGTGCCGGGGGGGACAGAAACACCGGGGAGCTGTTTTTT.

The table lists this clonotype with a few counts. This sequence joins TRBV6-1 and TRBJ1-1; a possible D gene is TRBD1 (5 bases). In germline, CDR1 is MNHNS, CDR2 SASEGT. The CDR3 sequence is 14 residues long. V lost 3 bases and J lost 6, with 14 bases in between. The CDR3 DNA is TGTGCCAGCAGTGACGGACATGTGCCCCCTGAAGCTTTCTTT. This translates into CASSDGHVPPEAFF.

The genes are TRBV24-1 and TRBJ2-3, with no clear D. The CDR3 contains 13 residues. From germline, CDR1 is KGHDR and CDR2 SFDVKD. V was trimmed by 6 bases and J by 2 bases, leaving 8 bases between them. The CDR3 sequence: CATSSFPTDTQYF. DNA for the CDR3: TGTGCCACCAGTAGCTTTCCCACAGATACGCAGTATTTT.

This clonotype has only a few counts. This chain connects TRBV7-6 to TRBJ2-5; possible D gene TRBD2, 5 bases. CDR1 and CDR2 from the germline V gene are SGHVS and FNYEAQ. V was pared by 2 bases and J by 2 bases, with 15 bases between. This CDR3 comprises 16 residues. This CDR3 is CASSLIAAGSQETQYF. CDR3 sequence (DNA): TGTGCCAGCAGCTTAATTGCGGCGGGTAGTCAAGAGACCCAGTACTTC.

V and J are TRBV7-3 and TRBJ2-1; 9 bases are shared with TRBD1. The length of the CDR3 is 15 residues. The germline V gene encodes CDR1 SGHTA and CDR2 FQGTGA. Losses at the gene ends were 5 bases for V and 5 bases for J; bases not matched to a gene: 7. CDR3 protein: CASSPGQGSDNEQFF. Written as DNA, the CDR3 is TGTGCCAGCAGCCCGGGACAGGGCTCGGACAATGAGCAGTTCTTC.

This rearrangement joins TRBV5-4 to TRBJ1-5, with TRBD1 matching 7 bases. In germline, CDR1 is SGHNT, CDR2 YYREEE (reference sequence). With V trimmed by 1 base and J by 2 bases, 9 bases remained unmatched. CDR3 length: 17 residues. The CDR3 protein is CASSLRSPTGGNQPQHF. As DNA, the CDR3 is TGTGCCAGCAGCTTGAGGTCCCCTACAGGGGGCAATCAGCCCCAGCATTTT.